Listed below are T cell receptor beta chains from one sample, sequenced in a study of CD8 T cells in ankylosing spondylitis. In TCRdb, the 5' RACE reads were re-called with MiXCR into one record per CDR3 protein. Among approximately 520,000 distinct CDR3 sequences listed, approximately 5.3% were seen once. The sample comprised blood, either unsorted or a sorted T cell fraction (not recorded which). These receptors were taken from a male donor with ankylosing spondylitis. CDR3s leave out the opening cysteine and the closing phenylalanine or tryptophan.

j_call,v_call,cdr3_aa
TRBJ2-2,TRBV9,ASSVGGAHTGELF
TRBJ1-4,TRBV12-3/TRBV12-4,ASSFLVGRAATNEKLF
TRBJ1-1,TRBV3-1,ASSQAPTNTF
TRBJ1-1,TRBV5-6,ASSATGRDTEAF
TRBJ1-5,TRBV20-1,SASPGHGQPQH
TRBJ2-7,TRBV4-2,ASARLGQASHEQY
TRBJ1-4,TRBV12-3/TRBV12-4,ASSFRKINEKLF
TRBJ2-3,TRBV6-1,ASIISMATDTQY
TRBJ1-2,TRBV7-2,ASSYTGGAAGYT
TRBJ2-1,TRBV6-4,ASSTGTDNEQF
TRBJ2-1,TRBV20-1,SAQSSVTYNEQF
TRBJ1-3,TRBV12-3/TRBV12-4,ASSFPRLYSGNTIY
TRBJ2-3,TRBV3-1,ASPREGGTDTQY
TRBJ2-7,TRBV7-2,ASTGGRAHEQY
TRBJ1-2,TRBV4-3,ASSQTPTGNYGYT
TRBJ2-1,TRBV6-1,ASSENRGLQNEQF
TRBJ2-7,TRBV7-2,ASSPRELAGWNYEQY
TRBJ2-3,TRBV10-3,AIRQGLGTQY
TRBJ1-2,TRBV28,ASADRADGYT
TRBJ1-2,TRBV7-2,ASSLAPGYGYT
TRBJ2-7,TRBV6-5,ASSYSYAGTYEQY
TRBJ2-3,TRBV20-1,SARGGVPGDTQY
TRBJ2-5,TRBV5-1,ASSLGRETQY
TRBJ2-1,TRBV11-2,ASSLELVDEQF
TRBJ2-7,TRBV30,AWSVRYEQY
TRBJ2-7,TRBV11-2,ASSSGTSGLAYEQY
TRBJ2-3,TRBV30,AGYRGTDTQY
TRBJ2-1,TRBV5-1,ASSLEGARFYNEQF
TRBJ2-2,TRBV11-2,ASSPGTWPGQANGELF
TRBJ2-2,TRBV20-1,SAHRLAATTGELF
TRBJ1-1,TRBV29-1,SVEVKGPNTEAF
TRBJ2-7,TRBV6-2/TRBV6-3,ASSSDWILLGY
TRBJ2-5,TRBV28,ASRPSGPETQY
TRBJ2-5,TRBV3-1,ASSQVSTGEETQY
TRBJ2-1,TRBV9,ASSVSLAGGLNEQF
TRBJ1-3,TRBV7-2,ASSSDLGNTIY
TRBJ2-1,TRBV3-1,ASSQNAGTEKSNEQF